These 10 T cell receptor beta chains came from one sample sequenced in a study of regulatory T cells in long-lasting Graves disease. Time point: persistent/refractory GD, antithyroid drugs over 5 years with positive TRAb. Researchers made the TCR library from RNA that was extracted from PBMCs. Combining iRepertoire HTBI primers with Arm-PCR of CDR3 regions, the authors built TCR beta libraries. TCRdb re-derived calls from the multiplex PCR reads in MiXCR, one entry per CDR3 protein. The sample consists of 500,000 to 700,000 distinct CDR3 sequences, around 30% of them appearing once. The sample was peripheral blood mononuclear cells (PBMCs), taken when the disease was refractory, from a patient treated with antithyroid drugs. The receptors come from a female donor with Graves disease.

This rearrangement joins TRBV7-2 to TRBJ1-5; 10 bases fit TRBD1. The junction had 5 bases not matched to a gene; V was cut back by 5 bases and J by 1 base. In germline, CDR1 is SGHTA, CDR2 FQGNSA. CDR3 size: 16 residues. The CDR3 reads CASSQTGGLSNQPQHF. Written as DNA, the CDR3 is TGTGCCAGCAGCCAGACAGGGGGCCTAAGCAATCAGCCCCAGCATTTT.

This clonotype has only a few counts. The V gene is TRBV5-1, the J gene TRBJ1-2; a possible D gene is TRBD1 (5 bases). The germline CDR1 and CDR2 sequences are SGHRS and YFSETQ. This CDR3 comprises 16 residues. V gave up 0 bases and J gave up 5 bases, with 17 bases separating them. The DNA for the CDR3 is TGCGCCAGCAGCTTGGATATCCCGGGACTGATTTATGGCTACACCTTC. Its translation is CASSLDIPGLIYGYTF.

This clonotype was observed a handful of times. This chain connects TRBV2 to TRBJ2-2; 10 nucleotides align to TRBD2. From germline, CDR1 is SNHLY and CDR2 FYNNEI. The CDR3 length is 15 residues. J was trimmed by 4 bases and V by 7 bases; bases with no gene match: 6. CDR3 DNA: TGTGCCAGCACTTCTAGCGGGAGCACCACCGGGGAGCTGTTTTTT. Translated: CASTSSGSTTGELFF.

This clonotype was detected a few times. The chain links TRBV12-3 or TRBV12-4 to TRBJ2-5, with 8 nucleotides matching TRBD1. V lost 4 bases, J lost 7 bases, and 14 bases stayed unmatched. CDR3 size: 16 residues. CDR3 loop: CASSWTGQGTFGTQYF. The CDR3 DNA sequence: TGTGCCAGCAGTTGGACCGGACAGGGAACTTTCGGGACCCAGTACTTC.

This clonotype was recorded many times. The chain uses TRBV11-2 and TRBJ2-5, with a possible D match to TRBD1 (6 bases). The CDR3 sequence is 14 residues long. The germline V gene encodes CDR1 SGHAT and CDR2 FQNNGV. V lost 5 bases, J lost 2 bases, and 12 bases lay in between. CDR3 sequence reads: CASSVQGTQETQYF. CDR3 coding DNA: TGTGCCAGCAGCGTACAGGGAACGCAAGAGACCCAGTACTTC.

V usage is TRBV28 and J usage is TRBJ2-1, with D perhaps matching TRBD1 (9 bases). V lost 6 bases, J lost 9 bases, and 27 bases lay in between. The CDR3 is 17 amino acids. CDR1 is MDHEN, CDR2 SYDVKM, per germline. DNA for the CDR3: TGTGCCAGCAGGGGGGGACAGGGTCGAGCGGGAGAGTTTGAGCAGTTCTTC. It encodes CASRGGQGRAGEFEQFF.

This clonotype was seen more than once but under ten times. V usage is TRBV12-3 or TRBV12-4 and J usage is TRBJ1-2; D unresolved. Deletions cut 6 bases from V and 4 bases from J, with 12 bases between. The length of the CDR3 is 13 residues. CDR3 residues: CASSQIRTYGYTF. CDR3 nucleotide sequence: TGTGCCAGCAGCCAAATCCGGACCTATGGCTACACCTTC.

The V and J genes are TRBV5-1 and TRBJ1-1; D remains unclear. There are 14 residues in the CDR3. The ends were cut back, 0 bases at V and 3 bases at J, with 9 bases in the middle. Germline V lookup: CDR1 SGHRS, CDR2 YFSETQ. As DNA, the CDR3 is TGCGCCAGCAGCTTGGAGGACGCCGACACTGAAGCTTTCTTT. This translates into CASSLEDADTEAFF.

The chain has TRBV20-1 and TRBJ2-4; maybe TRBD1 (6 bases). V lost 3 bases to trimming and J lost 3 bases, with 12 bases between them. Germline loops: CDR1 DFQATT, CDR2 SNEGSKA (reference sequence). This CDR3 has 14 amino acids. CDR3 nucleotide sequence: TGCAGTGCTAGGCACAGGGACAACAAAAACATTCAGTACTTC. This sequence encodes CSARHRDNKNIQYF.

This chain joins TRBV28 and TRBJ1-1; D ambiguous. Germline-derived CDR1 and CDR2 are MDHEN and SYDVKM. With 6 bases removed from V and 4 bases from J, the gap between germline ends came to 15 bases. The CDR3 has 14 residues. This CDR3 reads CASRPPTRGTEAFF. In nucleotides, the CDR3 is TGTGCCAGCAGACCCCCGACACGGGGCACTGAAGCTTTCTTT.